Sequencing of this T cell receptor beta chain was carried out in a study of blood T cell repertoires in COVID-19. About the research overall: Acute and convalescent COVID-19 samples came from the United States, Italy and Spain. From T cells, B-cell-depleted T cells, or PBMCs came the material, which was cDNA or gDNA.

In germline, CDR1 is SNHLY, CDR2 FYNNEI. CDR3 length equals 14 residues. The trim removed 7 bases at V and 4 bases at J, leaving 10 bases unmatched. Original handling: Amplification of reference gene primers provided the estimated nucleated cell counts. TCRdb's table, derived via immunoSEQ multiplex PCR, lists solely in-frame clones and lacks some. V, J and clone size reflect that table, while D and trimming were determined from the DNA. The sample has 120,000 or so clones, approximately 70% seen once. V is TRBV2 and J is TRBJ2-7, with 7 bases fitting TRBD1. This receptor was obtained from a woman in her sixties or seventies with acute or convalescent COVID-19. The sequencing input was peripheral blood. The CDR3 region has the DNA TGTGCCAGCAAGGCCGGACAGGCGAGGTACGAGCAGTACTTC. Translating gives CASKAGQARYEQYF.